This TCR beta chain appears in the sequencing data of a study of cytomegalovirus exposure and HLA in healthy donors. The primer mix had 60 Vbeta and 13 Jbeta primers. Measured with immunoSEQ multiplex PCR; TCRdb has only the in-frame clones, and not every one. Of 200,000 or so clones listed, approximately 85% are singletons. This clone has just one count. The CDR3 covers 16 residues. With 5 bases clipped from V and 3 bases from J, the junction kept 11 bases outside the gene matches. The germline gives CDR1 SEHNR, CDR2 FQNEAQ (reference sequence). The chain has TRBV7-9 and TRBJ1-2; 8 positions agree with TRBD1. This TCR was recovered from a woman in her fifties or sixties in good health and CMV-seropositive. The specimen was PBMCs. The DNA for the CDR3 is TGTGCCAGCAGCCCTCATCCAGGGGGCGTAGACTATGGCTACACCTTC. Amino acids: CASSPHPGGVDYGYTF.